What follows are 27 T cell receptor beta chains derived from one specimen sequenced in a study of cytomegalovirus exposure and HLA in healthy donors (TCRdb year 2017). Libraries were prepared through the immunoSEQ multiplex PCR assay. For the multiplex PCR, a mixture combining 60 forward primers for TCR Vbeta segments and 13 reverse primers for TCR Jbeta segments was used. The table comes from immuneACCESS by way of TCRdb, which keeps in-frame sequences with V and J called. Part of the clones is missing from these tables; in studies checked, under half for an unresolved V gene and the rest for unknown reasons. Present in this sample are 150,000 to 200,000 clones, approximately 80% of which were seen just once. The ten largest clones take up 6% to 7.5% of the sample. The sequenced sample was PBMCs. These receptors all come from a man aged 30-40 years in good health and CMV-seropositive.

This sequence joins TRBV6-4 and TRBJ2-1, with 8 bases aligning to TRBD1. Germline CDR1 reads MRHNA; CDR2 reads SNTAGT. Trimming cost V 6 bases and J 7 bases; bases outside gene matches: 5. The CDR3 covers 13 residues. The CDR3 sequence: CASRDRGGNEQFF. CDR3 DNA sequence: TGTGCCAGCAGAGACAGGGGAGGTAATGAGCAGTTCTTC.

As DNA, the CDR3 is TGTGCCAGCAGGGGGACAGGGCTTAATGAAAAACTGTTTTTT. It specifies CASRGTGLNEKLFF. V is TRBV7-9 and J is TRBJ1-4, with 9 bases matching TRBD1. The germline V gene has CDR1 SEHNR and CDR2 FQNEAQ (reference sequence). Trimming cost V 6 bases and J 4 bases; bases outside gene matches: 3. There are 14 residues in the CDR3.

The chain carries TRBV28 and TRBJ2-5; the match to TRBD2 covers 8 bases. The germline CDR1 and CDR2 sequences are MDHEN and SYDVKM. The CDR3 covers 16 residues. V lost 4 bases and J lost 0; bases outside the gene matches: 7. The CDR3 DNA is TGTGCCAGCAGTTCCACTAAGCGGGAGTACCAAGAGACCCAGTACTTC. Protein: CASSSTKREYQETQYF.

This chain links TRBV5-1 with TRBJ2-1; 15 nucleotides line up with TRBD2. The V gene's germline CDR1 is SGHRS and CDR2 YFSETQ. J gave up 2 bases and V 0 bases, and 3 bases lay outside the gene matches. This CDR3 is 18 amino acids long. CDR3 in amino acids: CASSLGTSGGGTYNEQFF. CDR3 DNA: TGCGCCAGCAGCTTGGGGACTAGCGGGGGGGGAACCTACAATGAGCAGTTCTTC.

This chain joins TRBV20-1 and TRBJ2-7; TRBD1 aligns across 7 bases. This CDR3 is built from 11 residues. The J segment lost 7 bases and the V segment lost 4 bases, leaving 4 bases of the junction unmatched. Per the germline V gene, CDR1 is DFQATT and CDR2 is SNEGSKA (reference sequence). CDR3 nucleotide sequence: TGCAGTGCTACCGGACAGGAAGAGCAGTACTTC. Protein product: CSATGQEEQYF.

This rearrangement joins TRBV19 to TRBJ2-5; 7 bases line up with TRBD1. V lost 7 bases to trimming and J lost 1 base; unmatched junction nucleotides: 12. The CDR3 length is 16 residues. CDR1 LNHDA and CDR2 SQIVND come from the germline V gene (reference sequence). As DNA, the CDR3 is TGTGCCAGTACTATTAAAGGGGGCGCACGCCAAGAGACCCAGTACTTC. It is translated as CASTIKGGARQETQYF.

The rearrangement uses TRBV11-2 and TRBJ1-1; D possibly corresponds to TRBD1 (5 bases). CDR1 is SGHAT and CDR2 is FQNNGV in the germline V gene. Trimming shortened V by 1 base and J by 3 bases, and 6 bases separated the two germline ends. This CDR3 region has 13 residues. CDR3 coding DNA: TGTGCCAGCAGCTTAGTACAGGACACTGAAGCTTTCTTT. As protein: CASSLVQDTEAFF.

The J gene is TRBJ1-4, the V gene TRBV25-1; TRBD1 is a possible D gene (6 bases). The germline gives CDR1 MGHDK, CDR2 SYGVNS. This CDR3 is 13 amino acids long. The V end lost 3 bases, the J end lost 11 bases, and 13 bases lay between the germline ends. The CDR3 is CASSEPLQGKLFF. The DNA for the CDR3 is TGTGCCAGCAGTGAGCCCCTACAGGGCAAACTGTTTTTT.

The chain employs TRBV4-1 and TRBJ2-1; a possible D gene is TRBD2 (7 bases). Trimming removed 0 bases at V and 9 bases at J, with 18 bases between. The V gene's germline CDR1 is MGHRA and CDR2 YSYEKL. This CDR3 region has 16 residues. The CDR3 sequence is CASSQEWIRGGGEQFF. The CDR3 nucleotides read TGCGCCAGCAGCCAAGAGTGGATCAGGGGAGGGGGTGAGCAGTTCTTC.

With regard to this clone: The sample holds other DNA sequences that translate to the same CDR3. The chain has TRBV9 and TRBJ1-3, with D uncertain. Germline values: CDR1 SGDLS, CDR2 YYNGEE. CDR3 size: 14 residues. Trimming removed 0 bases at V and 3 bases at J, with 7 bases between. The CDR3 loop is CASSVEPGGNTIYF. The CDR3 bases are TGTGCCAGCAGCGTAGAGCCGGGTGGAAACACCATATATTTT.

The CDR3 DNA reads TGTGCTAGTGGTTTGAAACCAGACAATGAGCAGTTCTTC. Its protein is CASGLKPDNEQFF. The rearrangement links TRBV12-5 to TRBJ2-1, with no clear D. Germline values: CDR1 LGHNT, CDR2 FRNRAP. V lost 2 bases, J lost 5 bases, and 7 bases lay in between. The CDR3 loop spans 13 amino acids.

The chain has TRBV6-5 and TRBJ1-4; TRBD1 aligns across 8 bases. Germline CDR1 and CDR2: MNHEY and SVGAGI. The CDR3 contains 16 residues. After removal of 0 bases from V and 1 base from J, the junction contained 1 base not matched to a gene. The CDR3 nucleotides read TGTGCCAGCAGTTACTCGACAGGGGTAACTAATGAAAAACTGTTTTTT. Translated, it gives CASSYSTGVTNEKLFF.

The rearrangement uses TRBV4-2 and TRBJ2-2; D uncertain. The CDR3 is made up of 14 amino acids. Per germline, CDR1 LGHNA and CDR2 YNFKEQ. The ends were cut back, 4 bases at V and 4 bases at J, with 10 bases in the middle. The CDR3 region has the DNA TGTGCCAGCAGCCCCCCTCCGGGCACCGGGGAGCTGTTTTTT. Its translation is CASSPPPGTGELFF.

CDR3 sequence (DNA): TGTGCCAGCAGTGACTCGGGACTAGCGGACACCGGGGAGCTGTTTTTT. This sequence encodes CASSDSGLADTGELFF. The chain carries TRBV6-4 and TRBJ2-2, with TRBD2 matching 11 bases. This CDR3 has 16 amino acids. Germline CDR1 reads MRHNA; CDR2 reads SNTAGT. V was pared by 0 bases and J by 3 bases, with 0 bases of the junction left unmatched.

The V and J genes are TRBV11-2 and TRBJ2-7; no firm D call. Per germline, CDR1 SGHAT and CDR2 FQNNGV. The CDR3 extends over 11 amino acids. V shed 6 bases and J shed 4 bases, with 7 bases lying between them. The CDR3: CASSPKYEQYF. For the CDR3, the DNA is TGTGCCAGCAGTCCTAAGTACGAGCAGTACTTC.

As regards this clone: Different DNA sequences within this sample yield the same CDR3. V usage is TRBV5-1 and J usage is TRBJ2-3; D unresolved. Germline V gene sequence: CDR1 SGHRS, CDR2 YFSETQ. The CDR3 is 15 residues long. Trimming removed 0 bases at V and 1 base at J, with 9 bases between. Here the CDR3 reads CASSLAGGGTDTQYF. CDR3 DNA sequence: TGCGCCAGCAGCTTGGCCGGCGGAGGCACAGATACGCAGTATTTT.

The chain employs TRBV7-8 and TRBJ1-4; 7 positions agree with TRBD1. The CDR3 totals 16 residues. V shed 3 bases and J 12 bases; nucleotides not matched to a gene: 16. Germline V lookup: CDR1 SGHVS, CDR2 FQNEAQ. CDR3 sequence (DNA): TGTGCCAGCAGCTTCACGGCGCCGGGACAGAAGTTTCAACTGTTTTTT. Residues: CASSFTAPGQKFQLFF. The whole variable domain, filled in from reference TRBV7-8 and TRBJ1-4, reads GAGVSQSPRYKVAKRGQDVALRCDPISGHVSLFWYQQALGQGPEFLTYFQNEAQLDKSGLPSDRFFAERPEGSVSTLKIQRTQQEDSAVYLCASSFTAPGQKFQLFFGSGTQLSVL.

J is TRBJ2-5 and V is TRBV7-9; 9 bases fit TRBD2. This CDR3 contains 16 residues. CDR1 is SEHNR and CDR2 is FQNEAQ in the germline V gene (reference sequence). V gave up 3 bases and J gave up 1 base; unmatched junction bases: 6. CDR3: CASSFLAGRSQETQYF. CDR3 coding DNA: TGTGCCAGCAGCTTTCTAGCGGGGAGGTCCCAAGAGACCCAGTACTTC. Complete variable domain (other parts from reference TRBV7-9 and TRBJ2-5): DTGVSQNPRHKITKRGQNVTFRCDPISEHNRLYWYRQTLGQGPEFLTYFQNEAQLEKSRLLSDRFSAERPKGSFSTLEIQRTEQGDSAMYLCASSFLAGRSQETQYFGPGTRLLVL.

This chain connects TRBV7-2 to TRBJ2-7, with 7 positions matching TRBD2. This CDR3 comprises 14 residues. V lost 5 bases and J lost 5; bases outside the gene matches: 9. Per the germline V gene, CDR1 is SGHTA and CDR2 is FQGNSA. The CDR3 spells CASSLGLGSDEQYF. CDR3 sequence (DNA): TGTGCCAGCAGCCTCGGACTAGGGAGCGACGAGCAGTACTTC.

This sequence joins TRBV7-8 and TRBJ2-5; D possibly corresponds to TRBD2 (5 bases). This CDR3 is built from 14 residues. V lost 7 bases to trimming and J lost 2 bases, with 14 bases between them. Looked up from germline, CDR1 is SGHVS and CDR2 is FQNEAQ. CDR3 sequence: CASTPERRQETQYF. The CDR3 region has the DNA TGTGCCAGCACCCCGGAGCGGAGACAAGAGACCCAGTACTTC.

The rearrangement joins TRBV5-6 to TRBJ1-1; 8 bases align to TRBD1. This CDR3 has 16 amino acids. Germline V CDR1 and CDR2: SGHDT, YYEEEE. Trimming took 4 bases from V and 0 from J; bases not matched to a gene: 8. CDR3 sequence: CASSPHLRGLNTEAFF. The CDR3 DNA follows: TGTGCCAGCAGCCCCCATCTCAGGGGGCTGAACACTGAAGCTTTCTTT.

The chain is built from TRBV2 and TRBJ2-7, with D possibly TRBD1 on 5 matching bases. The CDR3 has 14 residues. Germline-derived CDR1 and CDR2 are SNHLY and FYNNEI. Trimming removed 5 bases from V and 1 base from J, with 12 bases in between. The CDR3 protein is CASSRAGWSYEQYF. The CDR3 DNA reads TGTGCCAGCAGTCGGGCAGGGTGGTCCTACGAGCAGTACTTC. The entire variable domain, with the rest obtained from reference TRBV2 and TRBJ2-7, is as follows: EPEVTQTPSHQVTQMGQEVILRCVPISNHLYFYWYRQILGQKVEFLVSFYNNEISEKSEIFDDQFSVERPDGSNFTLKIRSTKLEDSAMYFCASSRAGWSYEQYFGPGTRLTVT.

This chain joins TRBV28 and TRBJ2-3, with 11 bases lining up with TRBD2. The CDR3 sequence is 15 residues long. V lost 6 bases and J lost 3; bases outside the gene matches: 5. Germline V gene sequence: CDR1 MDHEN, CDR2 SYDVKM. This CDR3 reads CASSPPSGRTDTQYF. CDR3 nucleotide sequence: TGTGCCAGCAGCCCCCCTAGCGGGAGGACAGATACGCAGTATTTT.

Comments on this clone: At the DNA level, this CDR3 is encoded by other sequences in the same sample as well. V usage is TRBV28 and J usage is TRBJ2-7; no clear D. Trimming left V 3 bases short and J 1 base short, with 7 bases between. The CDR3 totals 13 residues. The V gene's germline CDR1 is MDHEN and CDR2 SYDVKM. CDR3 protein: CASSFFRSYEQYF. The CDR3 DNA follows: TGTGCCAGCAGTTTTTTCCGGTCCTACGAGCAGTACTTC.

The chain is built from TRBV11-3 and TRBJ2-1; 12 bases are a match to TRBD2. The CDR3 covers 16 residues. J gave up 8 bases and V 6 bases, and 11 bases lay outside the gene matches. Germline CDR1 reads SGHNT; CDR2 reads YENEEA. The CDR3 coding sequence is TGTGCCAGCAGTCTAATACTAGCGGGGGGTACACATGAGCAGTTCTTC. Translating it yields CASSLILAGGTHEQFF.

The genes are TRBV2 and TRBJ1-1; a possible D gene is TRBD1 (5 bases). The CDR3 spans 14 residues. Looked up from germline, CDR1 is SNHLY and CDR2 is FYNNEI. V was trimmed by 6 bases and J by 0 bases, leaving 11 bases between them. CDR3 residues: CASSGHSLNTEAFF. The CDR3 DNA sequence: TGTGCCAGCAGCGGACACTCCTTGAACACTGAAGCTTTCTTT.

V and J are TRBV19 and TRBJ2-7; 8 nucleotides match TRBD2. Germline loops: CDR1 LNHDA, CDR2 SQIVND (reference sequence). The trim removed 4 bases at V and 6 bases at J, leaving 8 bases unmatched. The CDR3 runs to 14 residues. The CDR3 spells CASSRLRGAREQYF. CDR3 DNA sequence: TGTGCCAGTAGTAGATTGCGGGGGGCACGCGAGCAGTACTTC.